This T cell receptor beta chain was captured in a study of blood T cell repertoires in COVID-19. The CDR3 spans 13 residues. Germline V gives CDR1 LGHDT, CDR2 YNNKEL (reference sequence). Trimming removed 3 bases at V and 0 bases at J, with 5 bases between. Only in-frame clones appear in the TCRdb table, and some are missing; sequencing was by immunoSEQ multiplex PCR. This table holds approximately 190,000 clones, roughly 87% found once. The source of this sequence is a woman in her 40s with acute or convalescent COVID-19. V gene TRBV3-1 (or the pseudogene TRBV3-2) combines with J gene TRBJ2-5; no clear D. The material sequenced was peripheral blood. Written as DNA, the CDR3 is TGTGCCAGCAGCCACCTGTACCAAGAGACCCAGTACTTC. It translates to CASSHLYQETQYF.